This is a list of T cell receptor beta chains from one sample in a study of control samples from healthy donors and cancer patients. The assay was immunoSEQ multiplex PCR, and TCRdb's table has in-frame clones only and misses some. The profile covers 120,000 or so clones, with about 87% appearing a single time and about 2.9% taken by the ten largest. The sequenced sample consisted of blood. The receptors shown here come from a man aged 55 to 70 in good health. Both conserved end residues are part of each CDR3. D genes are given only for firm matches. The size entry is marked missing in some rows and otherwise reads once, few, many or a size class.

CDR3nt,CDR3aa,j_gene,v_gene,d_gene,abundance
TGTGCCAGCACCTCTAGGGGGTATGGCGGCTACACCTTC,CASTSRGYGGYTF,TRBJ1-2,TRBV9,.,few
TGTGCCAGCAGTTTGCCCGGACGCCCAGATACGCAGTATTTT,CASSLPGRPDTQYF,TRBJ2-3,TRBV28,.,.
TGTGCCAGCAGTACGGACAGGTTTGATAATTCACCCCTCCACTTT,CASSTDRFDNSPLHF,TRBJ1-6,TRBV6-5,TRBD1,.
TGTGCCAGCAGCCAAGGAAAGGGGACAGGGACCGAAAAACTGTTTTTT,CASSQGKGTGTEKLFF,TRBJ1-4,TRBV3-1/TRBV3-2,TRBD1,.
TGTGCCAGCAGTTATGGCACAAACCCCCAGGAGACCCAGTACTTC,CASSYGTNPQETQYF,TRBJ2-5,TRBV6-5,.,.
TGTGCCAGCAGCTTAAAAAGAGGACTAGATGCGGACTACGAGCAGTACTTC,CASSLKRGLDADYEQYF,TRBJ2-7,TRBV7-2,TRBD2,few
TGTGCCAGCAGTGATAGGGGTGTGGGCTCACCCCTCCACTTT,CASSDRGVGSPLHF,TRBJ1-6,TRBV2,.,.
TGTGCCCGTGGAAACACCATATATTTT,CARGNTIYF,TRBJ1-3,TRBV11-2,.,.
TGTGCCAGCAGCCAATTATGGACTGAAAACTATGGCTACACCTTC,CASSQLWTENYGYTF,TRBJ1-2,TRBV6-5,.,.
TGCGCCAGCAGCCAAACAACAGGGAGTAATTCACCCCTCCACTTT,CASSQTTGSNSPLHF,TRBJ1-6,TRBV4-3,.,once